The 27 T cell receptor beta chains given below trace back to one sample, sequenced in a study of blood T cell repertoires in COVID-19. Using immunoSEQ multiplex PCR, the repertoire was profiled, and TCRdb retains in-frame clones only, with some absent. In the table there are roughly 350,000 clones, 92% of which are singletons. The sample comprised PBMCs or T cells enriched from blood (not recorded which). Source of these receptors: a woman between 25 and 40 years old who had recovered from COVID-19.

The chain uses TRBV28 and TRBJ2-1, with TRBD2 matching 11 bases. V was pared by 6 bases and J by 9 bases, with 13 bases of the junction left unmatched. The CDR3 has 16 amino acids. From germline, CDR1 is MDHEN and CDR2 SYDVKM. CDR3 sequence: CASSALPSGGRGEQFF. The CDR3 region has the DNA TGTGCCAGCAGCGCCTTACCTAGCGGGGGGCGGGGTGAGCAGTTCTTC.

The chain is built from TRBV9 and TRBJ1-3, with 10 bases fitting TRBD1. Per the germline V gene, CDR1 is SGDLS and CDR2 is YYNGEE. The CDR3 is 16 amino acids. V shed 3 bases, J shed 2 bases, and the junction held 5 bases outside the gene matches. The CDR3 region is CASSADRGSAGNTIYF. As DNA, the CDR3 is TGTGCCAGCAGCGCGGACAGGGGGTCGGCTGGAAACACCATATATTTT.

The chain uses TRBV19 and TRBJ1-5; possible D gene TRBD1, 6 bases. Germline CDR1 reads LNHDA; CDR2 reads SQIVND (reference sequence). The CDR3 has 14 amino acids. Trimming took off 5 bases at V and 0 bases at J, with 8 bases between the two ends. This CDR3 reads CASSRGASNQPQHF. The DNA for the CDR3 is TGTGCCAGTAGTCGGGGGGCTAGCAATCAGCCCCAGCATTTT.

The chain has TRBV7-2 and TRBJ1-2, with a weak D call TRBD1 (5 bases). Germline loops: CDR1 SGHTA, CDR2 FQGNSA. Deletions cut 4 bases from V and 0 bases from J, with 12 bases between. The CDR3 is made up of 15 amino acids. CDR3 loop: CASSSSAGTNYGYTF. In DNA, the CDR3 is TGTGCCAGCAGCTCCTCGGCAGGGACTAACTATGGCTACACCTTC. The variable domain in full, completed from reference TRBV7-2 and TRBJ1-2, reads GAGVSQSPSNKVTEKGKDVELRCDPISGHTALYWYRQSLGQGLEFLIYFQGNSAPDKSGLPSDRFSAERTGGSVSTLTIQRTQQEDSAVYLCASSSSAGTNYGYTFGSGTRLTVV.

This rearrangement joins TRBV5-1 to TRBJ2-1; TRBD2 matches 11 bases. CDR3 length: 16 residues. V trimming: 4 bases; J trimming: 4 bases; junction bases outside the gene matches: 7. Germline CDR1 reads SGHRS; CDR2 reads YFSETQ. The CDR3 reads CASSQGTSGLYNEQFF. For the CDR3, the DNA is TGCGCCAGCAGCCAAGGGACTAGCGGATTGTACAATGAGCAGTTCTTC. Looking up the rest from reference TRBV5-1 and TRBJ2-1 gives the full variable domain: KAGVTQTPRYLIKTRGQQVTLSCSPISGHRSVSWYQQTPGQGLQFLFEYFSETQRNKGNFPGRFSGRQFSNSRSEMNVSTLELGDSALYLCASSQGTSGLYNEQFFGPGTRLTVL.

The genes are TRBV5-1 and TRBJ2-1; possibly TRBD2 for D (6 bases). In germline, CDR1 is SGHRS, CDR2 YFSETQ. V was clipped by 0 bases and J by 9 bases, with 10 bases between them. The CDR3 runs to 13 residues. In DNA, the CDR3 is TGCGCCAGCAGCTTGGTGACTAGAGGTGAGCAGTTCTTC. It codes for CASSLVTRGEQFF.

The chain uses TRBV28 and TRBJ2-7; D might be TRBD1 (5 bases). The CDR3 spans 11 residues. Germline V gene data show CDR1 as MDHEN and CDR2 as SYDVKM. Trimming took off 6 bases at V and 6 bases at J, with 9 bases between the two ends. CDR3 nucleotide sequence: TGTGCCAGCAGGGACACGGGCGAGCAGTACTTC. Protein: CASRDTGEQYF.

The chain has TRBV3-1 (or the pseudogene TRBV3-2) and TRBJ2-7; 9 positions agree with TRBD1. There are 13 residues in the CDR3. The germline V gene has CDR1 LGHDT and CDR2 YNNKEL (reference sequence). V was pared by 5 bases and J by 7 bases, with 6 bases of the junction left unmatched. The CDR3 region is CASSVQGAREQYF. The CDR3 coding sequence is TGTGCCAGCAGCGTACAGGGGGCTCGGGAGCAGTACTTC.

The chain joins TRBV15 to TRBJ2-1; D may be TRBD2 (5 bases). Germline-derived CDR1 and CDR2 are LNHNV and YYDKDF (reference sequence). This CDR3 comprises 16 residues. V was trimmed by 1 base and J by 5 bases, leaving 15 bases between them. The CDR3 here is CATSRVGFGVDNEQFF. CDR3 DNA: TGTGCCACCAGCAGAGTGGGTTTCGGGGTGGACAATGAGCAGTTCTTC.

This clone appeared a single time. This chain joins TRBV5-1 and TRBJ2-3; 15 bases line up with TRBD2. The CDR3 has 17 amino acids. From germline, CDR1 is SGHRS and CDR2 YFSETQ. V gave up 6 bases and J gave up 5 bases; unmatched junction bases: 10. The CDR3 DNA reads as TGCGCCAGCACCACCCCGGGGACTAGCGGGAGGATAGATACGCAGTATTTT. This sequence encodes CASTTPGTSGRIDTQYF.

The V and J genes are TRBV5-5 and TRBJ2-7, with 8 bases matching TRBD2. CDR1 SGHKS and CDR2 YYEKEE come from the germline V gene (reference sequence). This CDR3 contains 15 residues. V shed 0 bases and J 4 bases; nucleotides not matched to a gene: 6. As DNA, the CDR3 is TGTGCCAGCAGCTTGGCTGTGACTAGCGTATACGAGCAGTACTTC. Translation gives CASSLAVTSVYEQYF.

The chain has TRBV5-1 and TRBJ2-1; 13 positions agree with TRBD2. The germline V gene encodes CDR1 SGHRS and CDR2 YFSETQ. The CDR3 contains 14 residues. Losses at the gene ends were 3 bases for V and 12 bases for J; bases not matched to a gene: 6. CDR3: CASSSGTSGTRQFF. The CDR3 nucleotides are TGCGCCAGCAGCTCCGGGACTAGCGGGACCCGGCAGTTCTTC.

This clone was observed a few times. This chain connects TRBV7-9 to TRBJ1-4; no definite D call. Deletions cut 5 bases from V and 8 bases from J, with 12 bases between. Looked up from germline, CDR1 is SEHNR and CDR2 is FQNEAQ (reference sequence). CDR3 size: 13 residues. As DNA, the CDR3 is TGTGCCAGCAGCCATACAGTTAACGAAAAACTGTTTTTT. Encoded protein: CASSHTVNEKLFF.

The V gene is TRBV6-5, the J gene TRBJ2-7; TRBD1 matches at 9 bases. Germline V gene data show CDR1 as MNHEY and CDR2 as SVGAGI. This CDR3 is built from 15 residues. V lost 4 bases to trimming and J lost 1 base; unmatched junction nucleotides: 5. The CDR3 DNA reads as TGTGCCAGCAGTTGGATGACAGGGGGATCCTACGAGCAGTACTTC. The encoded protein is CASSWMTGGSYEQYF.

This chain uses TRBV6-5 with TRBJ1-5; 7 bases match TRBD1. Trimming took 8 bases from V and 5 from J; bases not matched to a gene: 12. Per the germline V gene, CDR1 is MNHEY and CDR2 is SVGAGI. The CDR3 runs to 15 residues. The CDR3: CASGIFDRDDQPQHF. The CDR3 nucleotides read TGTGCCAGCGGGATCTTTGACAGGGATGATCAGCCCCAGCATTTT.

This clone was observed a handful of times. V and J are TRBV9 and TRBJ2-1; the match to TRBD1 covers 9 bases. From germline, CDR1 is SGDLS and CDR2 YYNGEE. The CDR3 runs to 19 residues. The J segment lost 3 bases and the V segment lost 0 bases, leaving 13 bases of the junction unmatched. The CDR3 is CASSVGSRGTGIRYNEQFF. CDR3 coding DNA: TGTGCCAGCAGCGTAGGTTCTAGGGGGACAGGGATCCGCTACAATGAGCAGTTCTTC.

The V gene is TRBV9, the J gene TRBJ2-7; TRBD2 might be the D (5 bases). Per germline, CDR1 SGDLS and CDR2 YYNGEE. Trimming shortened V by 3 bases and J by 7 bases, and 14 bases separated the two germline ends. The CDR3 consists of 13 residues. The CDR3 loop reads CASSAPEDLEQYF. The CDR3 DNA reads as TGTGCCAGCAGCGCCCCGGAGGACTTGGAGCAGTACTTC.

The J gene is TRBJ2-7, the V gene TRBV4-2; D possibly corresponds to TRBD2 (6 bases). Germline V gene data show CDR1 as LGHNA and CDR2 as YNFKEQ. The V and J ends lost 4 bases and 2 bases respectively, with 15 bases between them. This CDR3 is built from 15 residues. Written as DNA, the CDR3 is TGTGCCAGCAGCCCCTCCTGGGGGGAAGCCTACGAGCAGTACTTC. Its translation is CASSPSWGEAYEQYF.

The chain uses TRBV10-3 and TRBJ1-2, with D perhaps matching TRBD1 (6 bases). V was trimmed by 0 bases and J by 8 bases, leaving 13 bases between them. The CDR3 runs to 14 residues. CDR1 is ENHRY, CDR2 SYGVKD, per germline. The CDR3 loop is CAISESNRAIGYTF. In nucleotides, the CDR3 is TGTGCCATCAGTGAGTCGAACAGGGCCATCGGCTACACCTTC.

The J gene is TRBJ1-4, the V gene TRBV28, with no clear D. This CDR3 is 14 amino acids long. Trimming took off 7 bases at V and 8 bases at J, with 17 bases between the two ends. The germline V gene has CDR1 MDHEN and CDR2 SYDVKM. Here the CDR3 DNA reads TGTGCCAGCACCCAGACCGAGGCCCGAGAAAAACTGTTTTTT. It yields the protein CASTQTEAREKLFF.

Written as DNA, the CDR3 is TGTGCCAGTACCATTCAGGGGACGAACACTGAAGCTTTCTTT. This gives the protein CASTIQGTNTEAFF. V is TRBV19 and J is TRBJ1-1; tentatively, D is TRBD1 (6 bases). Germline V gene lookup returns CDR1 LNHDA and CDR2 SQIVND (reference sequence). The CDR3 totals 14 residues. The V gene lost 7 bases and the J gene lost 1 base, with 13 bases spanning the gap.

V is TRBV29-1 and J is TRBJ1-2; possible D gene TRBD1, 6 bases. There are 16 residues in the CDR3. Germline loops: CDR1 SQVTM, CDR2 ANQGSEA. Trimming pared 7 bases from V and 6 bases from J, leaving 27 bases between. The CDR3 region is CSAPTWQGSLGDGYTF. The CDR3 region has the DNA TGCAGCGCCCCCACGTGGCAGGGGAGTTTAGGCGATGGCTACACCTTC.

This clone was seen a handful of times. The chain combines TRBV25-1 with TRBJ2-7; tentative D call: TRBD2 (5 bases). With 4 bases removed from V and 2 bases from J, the gap between germline ends came to 15 bases. The germline gives CDR1 MGHDK, CDR2 SYGVNS. This CDR3 is built from 15 residues. CDR3 in DNA: TGTGCCAGCAGTGCACCCCAAACCGGGACCTACGAGCAGTACTTC. Translation: CASSAPQTGTYEQYF.

The gene calls are TRBV10-1 and TRBJ1-2, with D possibly TRBD1 on 5 matching bases. Trimming shortened V by 11 bases and J by 1 base, and 11 bases separated the two germline ends. The CDR3 loop spans 12 amino acids. The germline CDR1 and CDR2 sequences are WNHNN and SYGVQD (reference sequence). The CDR3 nucleotides read TGCGCCGGGGGGAGGGTTAACTATGGCTACACCTTC. It codes for CAGGRVNYGYTF.

The chain employs TRBV5-8 and TRBJ2-1, with TRBD2 as a possible D gene (5 bases). The CDR3 consists of 13 residues. Trimming removed 4 bases from V and 9 bases from J, with 14 bases in between. From germline, CDR1 is SGHTS and CDR2 YDEGEE. The CDR3 spells CASSPPTGFEQFF. The DNA for the CDR3 is TGTGCCAGCAGCCCGCCAACGGGGTTTGAGCAGTTCTTC.

CDR3 in amino acids: CSVVRGRGETQYF. CDR3 in DNA: TGCAGCGTTGTCAGGGGGCGCGGAGAGACCCAGTACTTC. The chain combines TRBV29-1 with TRBJ2-5, with TRBD1 identical over 8 bases. The V segment lost 4 bases and the J segment 4 bases; nucleotides outside the gene matches: 5. Germline values: CDR1 SQVTM, CDR2 ANQGSEA. The CDR3 totals 13 residues.

The V gene is TRBV6-6, the J gene TRBJ1-1, with D possibly TRBD1 on 5 matching bases. V was clipped by 5 bases and J by 9 bases, with 13 bases between them. Germline CDR1 MNHNY, CDR2 SVGAGI (reference sequence). The CDR3 totals 12 residues. The CDR3 loop reads CASSGPQGKAFF. The CDR3 DNA reads TGTGCCAGCAGTGGACCCCAGGGTAAAGCTTTCTTT.